This T cell receptor (beta chain) was documented in a study of blood T cell repertoires in COVID-19. The method was immunoSEQ multiplex PCR; TCRdb's version includes in-frame clones alone and lacks a portion of them. The data contain about 40,000 clones, 89% of them singletons. The receptor was isolated from a man in his 70s with active COVID-19. The material sequenced was peripheral blood.

CDR3 sequence: CASSQELGRGAFF. CDR3 in DNA: TGCGCCAGCAGCCAAGAGTTGGGAAGGGGAGCTTTCTTT. The genes are TRBV4-3 and TRBJ1-1; the D gene is possibly TRBD1 (5 bases). Germline CDR1 reads LGHNA; CDR2 reads YSLEER. V was cut by 0 bases and J by 10 bases, with 12 bases left in between. The CDR3 spans 13 residues.